This TCR beta chain was sequenced for a study of CD4+ T cells in melanoma. With regard to this clone: Its antigen is undetermined.

Regarding the study as a whole: Reportedly, melanoma neoantigen-specific CD4+ T cells showed varied differentiation states. A reported correlation linked neoantigen-specific CD4+ T cells to CD8+, macrophage and B cell function.

Libraries were prepared by immunoSEQ multiplex PCR; TCRdb keeps only in-frame clonotypes and omits some of them. The sample shows some 12,000 clones, around 71% of them seen only once. The germline CDR1 and CDR2 sequences are KGHSH and LQKENI. The CDR3 loop spans 16 amino acids. Trimming removed 3 bases from V and 1 base from J, with 12 bases in between. This sequence joins TRBV18 and TRBJ1-4, with D uncertain. This receptor was identified in a human donor with melanoma. Material: cells from a culture (not recorded whether cultured in vitro). The CDR3 region has the DNA TGTGCCAGCTCACCGAGAGTAAAAGGAACTAATGAAAAACTGTTTTTT. Translated, it gives CASSPRVKGTNEKLFF.